Presented here are 8 T cell receptor beta chains from one specimen sequenced in a study of blood T cells in healthy people across ages. For the second PCR, which ran for 7 to 11 cycles, a sample-barcoded 5' primer and a J-beta primer mix were used. TCRdb used MiXCR to reprocess the 5' RACE reads, holding one entry per CDR3 protein. This table holds about 1,400,000 distinct CDR3 sequences, around 59% found once. The source material was blood. The receptors come from a man aged 18 to 29 in good health.

The chain carries TRBV7-2 and TRBJ2-7, with 7 nucleotides matching TRBD1. Looked up from germline, CDR1 is SGHTA and CDR2 is FQGNSA. The CDR3 consists of 15 residues. Losses at the gene ends were 4 bases for V and 0 bases for J; bases not matched to a gene: 6. The CDR3 is CASSSGQAFSYEQYF. CDR3 coding DNA: TGTGCCAGCAGCTCCGGACAGGCTTTCTCCTACGAGCAGTACTTC.

The V and J genes are TRBV6-1 and TRBJ2-7; D gene unclear. Germline lookup yields CDR1 MNHNS and CDR2 SASEGT. The CDR3 runs 12 residues. The V and J ends lost 8 bases and 1 base respectively, with 9 bases between them. This CDR3 reads CASDEPSYEQYF. CDR3 coding DNA: TGTGCCAGCGATGAGCCTTCCTACGAGCAGTACTTC.

This chain links TRBV7-8 with TRBJ2-3; 8 nucleotides match TRBD1. With 6 bases clipped from V and 2 bases from J, the junction kept 7 bases outside the gene matches. CDR1 SGHVS and CDR2 FQNEAQ come from the germline V gene. The CDR3 is made up of 15 amino acids. CDR3 in amino acids: CASREAGQATDTQYF. The CDR3 DNA reads as TGTGCCAGCAGGGAGGCGGGACAGGCCACAGATACGCAGTATTTT.

The V call is TRBV2, the J call TRBJ2-7; 12 bases line up with TRBD2. Germline-derived CDR1 and CDR2 are SNHLY and FYNNEI. The CDR3 sequence is 17 residues long. After removal of 6 bases from V and 0 bases from J, the junction contained 9 bases not matched to a gene. The CDR3 DNA follows: TGTGCCAGCAGCCACGGACTAGCGGGAACTCCCTCCTACGAGCAGTACTTC. The encoded protein is CASSHGLAGTPSYEQYF.

This CDR3 reads CSVETRDTEAFF. CDR3 in DNA: TGCAGCGTTGAAACCCGGGACACTGAAGCTTTCTTT. This chain connects TRBV29-1 to TRBJ1-1; D gene unclear. The CDR3 loop spans 12 amino acids. The ends were cut back, 2 bases at V and 3 bases at J, with 7 bases in the middle. The germline V gene has CDR1 SQVTM and CDR2 ANQGSEA.

The chain recombines TRBV5-4 with TRBJ2-2; D not resolved. This CDR3 region has 15 residues. Germline V gives CDR1 SGHNT, CDR2 YYREEE (reference sequence). V lost 0 bases and J lost 4, with 10 bases in between. CDR3 coding DNA: TGTGCCAGCAGCTTGGCCTGGGAAGGCACCGGGGAGCTGTTTTTT. Translation: CASSLAWEGTGELFF.

The J gene is TRBJ2-7, the V gene TRBV19; tentative D call: TRBD1 (6 bases). The CDR3 contains 14 residues. V gave up 2 bases and J gave up 0 bases, with 8 bases separating them. CDR1 is LNHDA, CDR2 SQIVND, per germline (reference sequence). In DNA form, the CDR3 reads TGTGCCAGTAGTATAAGGACAGACTCCTACGAGCAGTACTTC. Translation: CASSIRTDSYEQYF.

The chain's CDR3 is CASRRDRGNTGELFF. CDR3 in DNA: TGTGCCAGCAGACGGGACAGGGGGAACACCGGGGAGCTGTTTTTT. The gene calls are TRBV6-5 and TRBJ2-2, with TRBD1 identical over 10 bases. In germline, CDR1 is MNHEY, CDR2 SVGAGI. The CDR3 extends over 15 amino acids. The ends lost 6 bases at V and 1 base at J; junction bases unmatched: 2.